The subject of this entry is one T cell receptor (beta chain). Per the original data handling: Estimates of nucleated cell counts were drawn from the amplification of reference gene primers. TCRdb keeps only in-frame clones here, not all; method: immunoSEQ multiplex PCR. D and trimming come from the DNA, and the V and J calls and clone size come from that table. Of under 150,000 clones detected, around nine tenths appear once; the ten largest clones hold approximately 1.3%. This sample is part of a study of blood T cell repertoires in COVID-19. V shed 2 bases and J 7 bases; nucleotides not matched to a gene: 6. The germline V gene encodes CDR1 SGHRS and CDR2 YFSETQ. The length of the CDR3 is 13 residues.

This clonotype was sampled from a young woman with acute COVID-19. The chain combines TRBV5-1 with TRBJ2-7, with 7 positions matching TRBD1. The sequenced material came from PBMCs or T cells enriched from blood (not recorded which). CDR3 DNA sequence: TGCGCCAGCAGCTTTACAGGGGTGGGAGAGCAGTACTTC. Its translation is CASSFTGVGEQYF.